Detailed here is one T cell receptor beta chain. Its antigen is unidentified. The junction departs from the called germline gene at one end, perhaps through a read error. The sample is drawn from a study of graft-versus-host responses after intestinal transplantation. For the study at large: Multivisceral, liver-intestinal, or isolated intestinal grafts were transplanted into recipients. Study outcomes and limitations: Early post-transplant HvG declines were associated with peak circulating GvH clone levels. Where graft-donor T cell macrochimerism was present, patients had high graft-versus-host to host-versus-graft clonal ratios in allografts. Recipient marrow contained GvH clones, some of which appeared first in ileum or blood.

This table comes from immunoSEQ multiplex PCR, and its TCRdb copy is limited to in-frame clones, with some not included. The table shows just under 90,000 clones, with roughly four fifths occurring only once. The CDR3 totals 12 residues. The V gene's germline CDR1 is LNHDA and CDR2 SQIVND (reference sequence). This TCR was sampled from a human donor who received an intestinal transplant. The genes are TRBV19 and TRBJ2-7; D may be TRBD1 (6 bases). The source was unstimulated CD8+ T cells sorted from spleen or lymph node cells, collected before intestinal transplant. The CDR3 DNA is TGTGCTAGTAGTATGACAGGCTACGAGCAGTACTTC. As protein: CASSMTGYEQYF.